A selection of T cell receptor beta chains follows, all from one sample in a study of cytomegalovirus exposure and HLA in healthy donors. Generated by immunoSEQ multiplex PCR, the TCRdb table keeps only in-frame clones and is missing some. Of about 170,000 clones in the sample, around 77% are singletons; the top ten hold just over 2%. The sequenced sample was PBMCs. The receptor source for this set is a young woman in good health and CMV-seropositive. CDR3s include the opening cysteine and the closing phenylalanine or tryptophan. The D gene is left open where the match is weak. Part of the rows lack a size; the others show once, few, many or a class for expanded clones.

V	size	D	J	CDR3	DNA
TRBV6-6	once	NA	TRBJ1-2	CASSITRDGGYGYTF	TGTGCCAGCTCAATTACCCGGGACGGGGGTTATGGCTACACCTTC
TRBV7-2	NA	NA	TRBJ1-3	CASHPAGGAGNTIYF	TGTGCCAGCCACCCCGCCGGTGGAGCTGGAAACACCATATATTTT
TRBV29-1	NA	TRBD1	TRBJ2-7	CSARTGTYEQYF	TGCAGCGCCCGGACAGGGACCTACGAGCAGTACTTC
TRBV4-3	NA	TRBD1	TRBJ1-3	CASSQATRTGGLHSGNTIYF	TGCGCCAGCAGCCAAGCTACAAGGACAGGGGGATTACACTCTGGAAACACCATATATTTT
TRBV2	NA	TRBD1	TRBJ1-2	CASTPNPPGGMDYGYTF	TGTGCCAGCACTCCTAACCCCCCAGGGGGCATGGACTATGGCTACACCTTC
TRBV5-1	NA	TRBD2	TRBJ2-3	CASSLRLARDTQYF	TGCGCCAGCAGCCTTCGACTAGCTAGAGATACGCAGTATTTT
TRBV18	once	NA	TRBJ1-1	CASSPKGVAEAFF	TGTGCCAGCTCACCAAAGGGGGTCGCTGAAGCTTTCTTT
TRBV5-8	NA	TRBD1	TRBJ1-2	CASSPRDSQANYGYTF	TGTGCCAGCAGCCCTCGGGACAGCCAAGCTAACTATGGCTACACCTTC
TRBV30	NA	NA	TRBJ2-7	CAWSNGGHYEQYF	TGTGCCTGGAGTAACGGGGGTCACTACGAGCAGTACTTC
TRBV29-1	NA	NA	TRBJ1-1	CSVTSGKTEAFF	TGCAGCGTTACGTCAGGGAAAACTGAAGCTTTCTTT
TRBV18	few	NA	TRBJ2-7	CASSPPGAYEQYF	TGTGCCAGCTCACCCCCGGGGGCCTACGAGCAGTACTTC
TRBV18	NA	TRBD2	TRBJ2-1	CASSPRRGTYNEQFF	TGTGCCAGCTCACCGAGGCGGGGGACTTACAATGAGCAGTTCTTC
TRBV5-6	NA	NA	TRBJ1-2	CASSLTGISANYGYTF	TGTGCCAGCAGCTTGACAGGGATATCCGCTAACTATGGCTACACCTTC
TRBV4-1	once	NA	TRBJ1-2	CASSQPWGGAAGYTF	TGCGCCAGCAGCCAACCCTGGGGAGGGGCGGCTGGCTACACCTTC
TRBV29-1	once	NA	TRBJ2-7	CSVEGIGDTAYEQYF	TGCAGCGTTGAAGGAATAGGGGACACAGCCTACGAGCAGTACTTC
TRBV5-1	NA	TRBD1	TRBJ2-7	CASSSGQGTYEQYF	TGCGCCAGCAGCTCGGGACAGGGCACCTACGAGCAGTACTTC
TRBV2	NA	NA	TRBJ2-6	CASRPDRSSSGANVLTF	TGTGCCAGCAGGCCCGACAGGAGTAGCTCTGGGGCCAACGTCCTGACTTTC
TRBV6-1	few	TRBD1	TRBJ1-1	CASSERQGGGVNTEAFF	TGTGCCAGCAGTGAGAGACAGGGCGGAGGGGTGAACACTGAAGCTTTCTTT
TRBV30	NA	TRBD1	TRBJ1-1	CAWSASFSGTGLHLGF	TGTGCCTGGAGTGCATCATTTTCCGGGACAGGGCTCCACCTGGGATTT
TRBV7-8	NA	TRBD2	TRBJ2-7	CASSLARGGFTYEQYF	TGTGCCAGCAGCTTAGCAAGGGGAGGGTTTACCTACGAGCAGTACTTC
TRBV27	NA	TRBD1	TRBJ1-5	CASSFTGGNQPQHF	TGTGCCAGCAGTTTCACAGGGGGCAACCAGCCCCAGCATTTT
TRBV30	NA	TRBD2	TRBJ2-2	CAYSAGGQVGELFF	TGTGCCTACTCGGCGGGGGGGCAGGTCGGGGAGCTGTTTTTT
TRBV5-1	NA	NA	TRBJ1-5	CASSLGQVNQPQHF	TGCGCCAGCAGCTTGGGACAGGTCAATCAGCCCCAGCATTTT
TRBV7-9	NA	NA	TRBJ1-5	CASSSATQGAFSQPQHF	TGTGCCAGCAGCTCAGCTACCCAAGGGGCTTTCAGTCAGCCCCAGCATTTT